This TCR beta chain came from a study of T cell clones after liver transplantation (dated by TCRdb to the late 2010s). At the level of the whole study: Samples were obtained from ITN030ST, a randomized trial in which withdrawal of immunosuppression was attempted within 2 years of liver transplantation. Donor-reactive T cell clones were identified using TCRbeta sequencing after a pre-transplant mixed lymphocyte reaction and were then followed in post-transplant blood. Third party-reactive TCRbeta sequences from pre-transplant MLRs were also identified as an antigen-independent comparator for donor-reactive sequences. Of the eight recipients, three were HCV-positive, while the remaining recipients had been transplanted for non-autoimmune, non-viral indications. The subjects received no induction therapy and were kept on standard immunosuppression until randomization at 12-24 months post-transplant. Tolerance was defined as complete immunosuppression withdrawal for at least one year with no rise in liver enzymes beyond twice the upper limit of normal. Blood samples were taken pre-transplant, pre-randomization before withdrawal, and post-randomization after full withdrawal or failed withdrawal. The study cohort included 8 liver transplant recipients, of whom 3 were classified as tolerant and 5 as non-tolerant. Summary of the overall study and its limitations: Conclusions were preliminary, limited by small, heterogeneous patient numbers and non-standardized post-transplant time points. Donor-reactive sequences declined more than third party-reactive ones, suggesting partial antigen-specific deletion unrelated to withdrawal success. In two subjects, low numbers of available donor cells limited the measurable donor-reactive repertoire. Because no allograft tissue specimens were available, donor-reactive T cells may have migrated into the graft instead of being deleted. A significant post-transplant decrease in circulating donor-reactive CD4 TCRbeta sequences was observed in 5 of 8 subjects, irrespective of tolerance or HCV status. When repertoire turnover was taken into account, detection of donor-reactive sequences was significantly reduced in 7 of 8 subjects for CD4 and in 8 of 8 subjects for CD8.

This sample's time point label indicates: pre-transplant. Thawed unstimulated PBMCs were stained for CD3, CD4 and CD8 and FACS-sorted into CD3+CD4+ and CD3+CD8+ populations. All 8 studied subjects were randomized to immunosuppression withdrawal. The Qiagen DNeasy Blood and Tissue Kit was used to isolate genomic DNA. Using immunoSEQ, frozen genomic DNA was subjected to high-throughput TCRbeta CDR3 sequencing, a process that included PCR amplification, mapping, bias correction and internal controls. As for the original processing: Productive rearrangements were kept, and unique TCRbeta sequences were defined by CDR3 nucleotide sequence plus V and J gene. Donor-reactive sequences required at least 5-fold expansion in CFSE-low cells versus unstimulated pre-transplant cells and at least 0.01% frequency. To ensure at least 90% detection power, minimum frequency thresholds were set for each subject based on that subject's lowest-template unstimulated sample. Jensen-Shannon divergence between the top 1000 TCRbeta sequences post-transplant and pre-transplant was used to measure repertoire turnover. Changes in detection of donor-reactive sequences were tested with two-sided Fisher's exact tests. TCRdb took this table from immuneACCESS and kept in-frame rearrangements with V and J called. Such tables lack part of the clones; where checked against another copy, unresolved V genes explain under half of the gap, and the rest is unexplained. That table furnishes V, J and clone size, whereas the DNA furnished D and trimming. The table for this sample lists around 60,000 clones; over 70% of them were counted only once. The ten most abundant clones make up 15% of the sample.

Reading from cysteine to phenylalanine, the CDR3 counts 14 amino acids. The only DNA kept is the CDR3, 42 bases in frame from the first base. The germline V gene specifies MNHNS as CDR1 and SASEGT as CDR2. From V the trimming removes 5 bases and from J it removes 5 bases, while the gene matches leave 6 bases of the junction unaccounted for. Turning to this clone: Its antigen target is currently unknown. Base qualities were left out, and no much larger clone turns up one base away.

The receptor's source is a human donor who received a liver transplant. The chain links TRBV6-1 with TRBJ2-7, with 10 central nucleotides matching TRBD1. The material sequenced was CD4+ T cells from blood, taken before liver transplant. This receptor carries the CDR3 CASSPGQGTNEQYF. The DNA sequence reads TGTGCCAGCAGTCCGGGACAGGGGACTAACGAGCAGTACTTC.